These T cell receptor beta chains were read from a single sample in a study of OX40 agonist ivuxolimab in advanced cancers. TCRdb's table, derived via immunoSEQ multiplex PCR, lists solely in-frame clones and lacks some. Altogether more than 65,000 clones are present, about 85% being singletons, with the ten largest covering 15% to 20%. The sample consisted of CD4+ or CD8+ T cells sorted from blood, taken in a trial of the OX40 agonist ivuxolimab. Receptors were obtained from an adult with an advanced solid tumor such as melanoma, head and neck, liver or kidney cancer. The CDR3 runs from the conserved cysteine through the conserved F or W. D genes are given only for firm matches.

V gene,D gene,J gene,CDR3 protein
TRBV5-1,NA,TRBJ1-6,CASSPQSSYNSPLHF
TRBV11-2,NA,TRBJ2-3,CASSLARVSPTDTQYF
TRBV7-6,NA,TRBJ1-5,CASSGPGQPQHF
TRBV5-1,TRBD1,TRBJ2-1,CASRGTGSYNEQFF
TRBV5-1,NA,TRBJ2-2,CASSLDELGHGELFF
TRBV5-8,NA,TRBJ2-2,CASSLDVNTGELFF
TRBV6-5,TRBD2,TRBJ2-5,CASGRGGTAQETQYF
TRBV28,TRBD1,TRBJ1-2,CASSRPDRVLGYTF
TRBV5-6,NA,TRBJ1-1,CASSQGPNTEAFF
TRBV5-6,TRBD1,TRBJ1-2,CASSFSGTGGSYGYTF
TRBV7-4,TRBD1,TRBJ1-2,CASSLTQDREDYGYTF
TRBV10-3,TRBD2,TRBJ2-1,CAISGTSGRGEQFF
TRBV15,TRBD2,TRBJ2-1,CATSRELAGANEQFF
TRBV28,NA,TRBJ1-1,CASSSIFDLMNTEAFF
TRBV7-9,NA,NA,CASSLTQSGSYEQYF
TRBV6-1,NA,TRBJ1-5,CASSWEQGENQPQHF
TRBV2,TRBD1,TRBJ1-2,CASSPRTGGFSGYTF
TRBV19,NA,TRBJ1-1,CASSLNLNTEAFF
TRBV7-9,TRBD1,TRBJ2-5,CASSLAWTGRRETQYF
TRBV11-1,TRBD1,TRBJ1-1,CASSNRDRGRVTEAFF
TRBV6-5,NA,TRBJ2-7,CASTSRGGYEQYF
TRBV28,TRBD1,TRBJ1-2,CASRGDRRFYGYTF
TRBV5-1,NA,TRBJ2-1,CASSLAGSGEQFF
TRBV5-8,NA,TRBJ2-5,CASSFERPLSVQETQYF
TRBV7-9,TRBD1,TRBJ1-5,CASSHGQGRQPQHF
TRBV18,NA,TRBJ1-4,CASSAAGANEKLFF
TRBV7-2,NA,TRBJ2-1,CASSLASTNTYNEQFF
TRBV6-6,NA,TRBJ2-1,CASSYGQQFF
TRBV19,TRBD1,TRBJ2-1,CASSKDRGEDYPFPDNEQFF
TRBV29-1,NA,TRBJ2-7,CSVNAHRDGYEQYF
TRBV22-1,NA,TRBJ2-6,CPGRLDREQSRANVLTF
TRBV27,TRBD2,TRBJ2-5,CASSLRGASGTYGTQYF
TRBV7-9,NA,TRBJ1-3,CASSPRAGNTIYF
TRBV28,NA,TRBJ1-6,CASTLGGSSYNSPLHF
TRBV6-1,NA,TRBJ2-5,CASRGVGQETQYF